This T cell receptor (beta chain) is drawn from a study of blood T cell repertoires in COVID-19 (dated by TCRdb to 2019 to 2021). At the level of the whole study: Samples from collaborators originated in the United States, Italy and Spain and spanned both the acute and convalescent phases of COVID-19. The prospective study material was composed of cDNA or gDNA derived from T cells, B-cell-depleted T cells, or PBMCs. The dataset comprised deeply sampled blood TCRbeta repertoires from subjects exposed to, actively infected with, or recovered from COVID-19. The repertoires were made available in a free public database intended to serve as a resource for research on the immune response to SARS-CoV-2. Samples came from the ongoing ImmuneRACE study (first 160 participants) plus 1,254 subjects from 6 global collaborators. Sample metadata almost always included a de-identified subject ID, COVID-19 status, age in years and sex. Where available, HLA class I and class II types were obtained from metadata supplied by the sample provider rather than from assay-based typing. Overall results and qualifications from the work: The amount of clinical and demographic metadata varied by source and participant and was provided uncurated.

The immunoSEQ Assay, a bias-controlled multiplex PCR, was used to amplify TCRbeta CDR3 regions from genomic DNA. As for how the authors treated the data: The number of nucleated cells in each sample was estimated from the amplification of reference gene primers within the assay. Sequence reads were collapsed and filtered to measure the absolute abundance of every unique TCRbeta CDR3 rearrangement. For each sample, productive Simpson clonality was calculated as the square root of Simpson's diversity index over productive rearrangements. Imported from immuneACCESS, the table was reduced by TCRdb to in-frame sequences with V and J called. These copies leave out some clones; in studies compared against another copy, an unresolved V gene accounts for under half, and the cause of the remainder is not known. V, J and clone size were drawn from that table, and D and trimming were deduced from the DNA. The sample table lists 85,000 to 100,000 clones, 55% to 80% of them with a count of one. Of the sample, about 22% falls within the top ten clones.

The germline V gene supplies CDR1 KGHSH and CDR2 LQKENI. Here V drops 3 bases and J drops 3 bases, and the junction holds 14 bases not matched to any gene. From the cysteine through the phenylalanine, the CDR3 covers 17 amino acids. CDR3 DNA only is kept here, 51 bases in frame from base 1. About this clone itself: Its cognate antigen has yet to be identified. One base away there is no much larger clone; base qualities are not given.

Collaborating institutions collected whole blood in K2EDTA tubes following their own protocols. Collaborator samples were shipped for TCRbeta analysis as frozen whole blood, isolated PBMCs, or DNA extracted from either sample type. The chain is encoded by TRBV18 joined to TRBJ2-7, with 7 junctional bases fitting TRBD1. The receptor was derived from a woman between 55 and 75 years old in a cohort sampled during active or convalescent COVID-19. Sequencing input: peripheral blood. The sequenced DNA: TGTGCCAGCTCACCGTATCTTGGCACAGGGGCCGACTACGAGCAGTACTTC. Its coded protein is CASSPYLGTGADYEQYF.